The 31 T cell receptor beta chains in this list originate from one sample, sequenced in a study of blood T cell repertoires in COVID-19. The data were produced by immunoSEQ multiplex PCR, yet TCRdb's version contains in-frame clones alone and is incomplete. The sample lists some 170,000 clones, 70% to 80% occurring once. Sequencing was done on a sample of peripheral blood. The receptors shown here come from a woman aged 45-59 years with active or convalescent COVID-19.

The chain combines TRBV5-1 with TRBJ1-2; D might be TRBD1 (6 bases). The length of the CDR3 is 14 residues. Trimming shortened V by 0 bases and J by 3 bases, and 9 bases separated the two germline ends. CDR1 is SGHRS, CDR2 YFSETQ, per germline. The CDR3 reads CASSLGTDDYGYTF. In DNA, the CDR3 is TGCGCCAGCAGCTTGGGGACAGATGACTATGGCTACACCTTC.

The V call is TRBV30, the J call TRBJ2-4; 9 positions match TRBD1. The length of the CDR3 is 15 residues. Germline loops: CDR1 GTSNPN, CDR2 SVGIG (reference sequence). Trimming at V came to 1 base and at J to 13 bases, leaving 14 bases not matched to a gene. The CDR3 spells CAWSARDRVGSVQYF. The CDR3 region has the DNA TGTGCCTGGAGTGCGCGGGACAGGGTGGGATCGGTCCAGTACTTC.

This chain links TRBV19 with TRBJ1-5, with D possibly being TRBD1 (6 bases). The length of the CDR3 is 16 residues. Germline loops: CDR1 LNHDA, CDR2 SQIVND (reference sequence). The germline V and J ends were trimmed by 4 bases and 0 bases, with 13 bases remaining between them. CDR3 amino acids: CASSTTGTYSNQPQHF. CDR3 sequence (DNA): TGTGCCAGTAGTACTACAGGGACCTATAGCAATCAGCCCCAGCATTTT.

This clone has only one observation. The chain recombines TRBV6-5 with TRBJ1-1, with a possible D match to TRBD1 (5 bases). Germline V lookup: CDR1 MNHEY, CDR2 SVGAGI. V was cut by 7 bases and J by 1 base, with 13 bases left in between. The length of the CDR3 is 14 residues. The CDR3 spells CASIMGQGNTEAFF. The CDR3 DNA reads as TGTGCCAGCATTATGGGGCAGGGGAACACTGAAGCTTTCTTT.

The V call is TRBV24-1, the J call TRBJ1-1; D gene unclear. The CDR3 has 16 residues. In germline, CDR1 is KGHDR, CDR2 SFDVKD. The ends were cut back, 2 bases at V and 5 bases at J, with 17 bases in the middle. CDR3 sequence: CATSDSRGNRNTEAFF. The CDR3 DNA reads as TGTGCCACCAGTGATTCCCGGGGTAACCGGAATACTGAAGCTTTCTTT.

The chain employs TRBV5-5 and TRBJ2-2; TRBD2 matches 7 bases. Germline V lookup: CDR1 SGHKS, CDR2 YYEKEE (reference sequence). Trimming removed 2 bases from V and 8 bases from J; junction bases left unmatched: 9. The CDR3 runs 15 residues. This CDR3 is CASSFRGEAPGELFF. CDR3 sequence (DNA): TGTGCCAGCAGCTTTCGGGGGGAAGCTCCGGGGGAGCTGTTTTTT.

The chain recombines TRBV7-2 with TRBJ1-2; D possibly corresponds to TRBD1 (5 bases). CDR3 length: 15 amino acids. V lost 5 bases and J lost 8, with 21 bases in between. Germline loops: CDR1 SGHTA, CDR2 FQGNSA. CDR3 sequence reads: CASSKPSAGPEGYTF. CDR3 in DNA: TGTGCCAGCAGCAAACCCTCGGCAGGGCCGGAGGGCTACACCTTC.

V gene TRBV5-4 combines with J gene TRBJ1-2; D possibly corresponds to TRBD1 (6 bases). CDR3 length equals 12 residues. Germline V lookup: CDR1 SGHNT, CDR2 YYREEE (reference sequence). Trimming pared 3 bases from V and 5 bases from J, leaving 8 bases between. The CDR3 DNA is TGTGCCAGCAGCTCGGACAGTTATGGCTACACCTTC. Translated: CASSSDSYGYTF.

V is TRBV6-5 and J is TRBJ1-5, with 7 bases identical to TRBD1. Germline V gives CDR1 MNHEY, CDR2 SVGAGI. V shed 6 bases, J shed 1 base, and the junction held 6 bases outside the gene matches. This CDR3 has 15 amino acids. The CDR3 protein is CASRPPGQSNQPQHF. DNA for the CDR3: TGTGCCAGCAGACCTCCGGGACAGAGCAATCAGCCCCAGCATTTT.

This chain links TRBV10-3 with TRBJ1-1; D not resolved. This CDR3 has 14 residues. Germline V gene data show CDR1 as ENHRY and CDR2 as SYGVKD. V was clipped by 10 bases and J by 0 bases, with 15 bases between them. The CDR3 reads CATSAEGLNTEAFF. The CDR3 DNA reads TGTGCCACCTCAGCGGAAGGATTGAACACTGAAGCTTTCTTT.

CDR3 sequence: CASSLSAGNTIYF. The CDR3 DNA is TGTGCCAGCAGCTTGTCGGCTGGAAACACCATATATTTT. This sequence joins TRBV5-5 and TRBJ1-3, with no clear D. With 1 base removed from V and 2 bases from J, the gap between germline ends came to 4 bases. The germline V gene has CDR1 SGHKS and CDR2 YYEKEE (reference sequence). The CDR3 length is 13 residues.

The chain employs TRBV7-2 and TRBJ1-2; D perhaps matches TRBD1 (5 bases). The germline V gene encodes CDR1 SGHTA and CDR2 FQGNSA. V gave up 5 bases and J gave up 2 bases, with 15 bases separating them. The CDR3 is 15 amino acids. CDR3 protein: CASSPDYQGNYGYTF. The CDR3 coding sequence is TGTGCCAGCAGCCCGGACTATCAGGGAAACTATGGCTACACCTTC.

J is TRBJ1-4 and V is TRBV14, with a tentative D call TRBD1 (6 bases). This CDR3 is built from 16 residues. V was shortened by 2 bases and J by 2 bases, with 12 bases between the two germline ends. Germline lookup yields CDR1 SGHDN and CDR2 FVKESK. This CDR3 is CASSQPTGSTNEKLFF. In DNA form, the CDR3 reads TGTGCCAGCAGCCAACCTACAGGGTCCACTAATGAAAAACTGTTTTTT.

The chain recombines TRBV12-3 or TRBV12-4 with TRBJ1-1, with D unresolved. The CDR3 covers 12 residues. Between the trimmed V and J ends, which lost 3 bases and 4 bases, there was a span of 6 bases. The CDR3 nucleotides read TGTGCCAGCAGTTTGATCGGCACTGAAGCTTTCTTT. Residues: CASSLIGTEAFF.

V gene TRBV28 combines with J gene TRBJ1-6; D is undetermined. The germline CDR1 and CDR2 sequences are MDHEN and SYDVKM. There are 15 residues in the CDR3. Between the trimmed V and J ends, which lost 6 bases and 4 bases, there was a span of 13 bases. The CDR3 protein is CASSPYRTYNSPLHF. In DNA form, the CDR3 reads TGTGCCAGCAGCCCTTACAGAACTTATAATTCACCCCTCCACTTT.

The genes are TRBV4-3 and TRBJ1-2; D possibly corresponds to TRBD1 (5 bases). Per the germline V gene, CDR1 is LGHNA and CDR2 is YSLEER. Trimming took off 0 bases at V and 8 bases at J, with 10 bases between the two ends. The CDR3 is 13 amino acids. The CDR3 region is CASSQDRGVGYTF. CDR3 sequence (DNA): TGCGCCAGCAGCCAAGATCGGGGGGTCGGCTACACCTTC.

The J gene is TRBJ1-1, the V gene TRBV29-1, with a tentative D call TRBD1 (5 bases). This CDR3 is built from 13 residues. V was shortened by 8 bases and J by 4 bases, with 17 bases between the two germline ends. Germline V CDR1 and CDR2: SQVTM, ANQGSEA. The CDR3 bases are TGCAGCTGTATGGGGCCATCGGGCACTGAAGCTTTCTTT. It yields the protein CSCMGPSGTEAFF.

The rearrangement uses TRBV30 and TRBJ1-2, with D possibly TRBD1 on 5 matching bases. The CDR3 is 14 amino acids. V lost 2 bases and J 4 bases, leaving 14 bases between the germline ends. Germline loops: CDR1 GTSNPN, CDR2 SVGIG (reference sequence). CDR3 sequence reads: CAWSKGLEGYGYTF. CDR3 DNA: TGTGCCTGGAGTAAGGGGTTGGAAGGCTATGGCTACACCTTC.

The chain combines TRBV11-2 with TRBJ2-7, with D maybe TRBD2 (5 bases). Trimming shortened V by 1 base and J by 2 bases, and 9 bases separated the two germline ends. Germline CDR1 SGHAT, CDR2 FQNNGV. The CDR3 spans 14 residues. CDR3 sequence: CASSLGSGAYEQYF. The CDR3, as DNA: TGTGCCAGCAGCTTAGGATCCGGGGCCTACGAGCAGTACTTC.

In DNA, the CDR3 is TGTGCCAGCAGCACTGGGACAGCCCCTGGGGATACGCAGTATTTT. Translation: CASSTGTAPGDTQYF. V usage is TRBV5-6 and J usage is TRBJ2-3, with 7 nucleotides matching TRBD1. The ends lost 4 bases at V and 6 bases at J; junction bases unmatched: 11. Looked up from germline, CDR1 is SGHDT and CDR2 is YYEEEE. This CDR3 contains 15 residues.

The CDR3, as DNA: TGTGCCAGTAGTATTTCTCCCCGCGAGGCCGTTGAAGCTTTCTTT. Amino acid sequence: CASSISPREAVEAFF. The rearrangement joins TRBV19 to TRBJ1-1; D is unclear. Trimming shortened V by 3 bases and J by 7 bases, and 18 bases separated the two germline ends. CDR3 length: 15 residues. Germline lookup yields CDR1 LNHDA and CDR2 SQIVND (reference sequence).

V and J are TRBV5-1 and TRBJ2-1; 8 nucleotides agree with TRBD1. With V trimmed by 2 bases and J by 7 bases, 5 bases remained unmatched. Germline V gives CDR1 SGHRS, CDR2 YFSETQ. The CDR3 loop spans 14 amino acids. This chain's CDR3 is CASSFDRGWNEQFF. DNA for the CDR3: TGCGCCAGCAGCTTCGACAGGGGATGGAATGAGCAGTTCTTC.

This chain uses TRBV18 with TRBJ1-1; 7 bases match TRBD1. The trim removed 3 bases at V and 2 bases at J, leaving 9 bases unmatched. Germline lookup yields CDR1 KGHSH and CDR2 LQKENI. The CDR3 spans 16 residues. The CDR3 region is CASSPNRDSVNTEAFF. The CDR3 DNA follows: TGTGCCAGCTCACCTAACCGGGACAGCGTTAACACTGAAGCTTTCTTT.

CDR3: CASSEGRTKNEQFF. The CDR3 nucleotides read TGTGCCAGCAGTGAGGGGAGGACAAAGAATGAGCAGTTCTTC. This chain joins TRBV2 and TRBJ2-1; D might be TRBD2 (6 bases). This CDR3 is built from 14 residues. V lost 3 bases and J lost 7, with 13 bases in between. Germline V gene lookup returns CDR1 SNHLY and CDR2 FYNNEI.

This clone has only a few counts. The CDR3 nucleotides are TGCGCCAGCAGCTTGGAGCCCACCCCTGGCTACACCTTC. It specifies CASSLEPTPGYTF. V and J are TRBV5-1 and TRBJ1-2, with D unresolved. Trimming pared 0 bases from V and 7 bases from J, leaving 10 bases between. The CDR3 spans 13 residues. Germline CDR1 is SGHRS and CDR2 is YFSETQ.

J is TRBJ2-5 and V is TRBV7-6; TRBD1 aligns across 9 bases. The CDR3 spans 14 residues. The V gene's germline CDR1 is SGHVS and CDR2 FNYEAQ. V was clipped by 6 bases and J by 5 bases; unmatched bases: 7. The CDR3 loop is CASSLDRGRETQYF. CDR3 nucleotides: TGTGCCAGCAGTCTAGACAGGGGGAGGGAGACCCAGTACTTC.

V usage is TRBV28 and J usage is TRBJ2-3; 9 nucleotides line up with TRBD1. CDR3 length: 17 residues. Germline CDR1 MDHEN, CDR2 SYDVKM. Unmatched junction bases numbered 9, after V lost 3 bases and J lost 2 bases. CDR3 region: CASSFPRQGEDTDTQYF. Written as DNA, the CDR3 is TGTGCCAGCAGTTTCCCTCGACAGGGGGAGGACACAGATACGCAGTATTTT.

The chain links TRBV7-3 to TRBJ2-5, with D perhaps TRBD1 (5 bases). CDR1 and CDR2 from the germline V gene are SGHTA and FQGTGA. Deletions cut 5 bases from V and 4 bases from J, with 11 bases between. The CDR3 contains 13 residues. The DNA of the CDR3 is TGTGCCAGCAGCAGACAGATGGGAGAGACCCAGTACTTC. Encoded protein: CASSRQMGETQYF.

The V gene is TRBV19, the J gene TRBJ2-7; D possibly corresponds to TRBD1 (5 bases). Trimming removed 4 bases from V and 3 bases from J, with 7 bases in between. CDR3 length: 12 amino acids. Germline V gene sequence: CDR1 LNHDA, CDR2 SQIVND (reference sequence). The CDR3 coding sequence is TGTGCCAGTAGTAAGCAGGGCTACGAGCAGTACTTC. Amino acid sequence: CASSKQGYEQYF.

This clone was seen a few times. J is TRBJ2-7 and V is TRBV30; D is possibly TRBD2 (6 bases). The CDR3 has 14 amino acids. In germline, CDR1 is GTSNPN, CDR2 SVGIG (reference sequence). Trimming took 4 bases from V and 0 from J, leaving 13 bases between them. DNA of the CDR3: TGTGCCTGGAATTGGGCGGGGAGCTCCTACGAGCAGTACTTC. Translated: CAWNWAGSSYEQYF.

This chain connects TRBV3-1 (or the pseudogene TRBV3-2) to TRBJ1-2; weak D call: TRBD1 (6 bases). CDR1 is LGHDT, CDR2 YNNKEL, per germline (reference sequence). CDR3 length: 15 amino acids. V was shortened by 1 base and J by 4 bases, with 13 bases between the two germline ends. The CDR3 spells CASSQVKQGFYGYTF. Written as DNA, the CDR3 is TGTGCCAGCAGCCAAGTTAAACAGGGATTCTATGGCTACACCTTC.